This T cell receptor beta chain was retrieved from a study of blood T cell repertoires in COVID-19. Study details: The United States, Italy and Spain provided the acute and convalescent COVID-19 samples. Sources were T cells, B-cell-depleted T cells, or PBMCs; the material itself was cDNA or gDNA.

In the authors' methods: Amplification with reference gene primers provided the estimates of nucleated cell counts. Data came from immunoSEQ multiplex PCR; TCRdb stores just in-frame clones and leaves some out. V, J and clone size derive from that table, while D and trimming were established from the DNA sequence. Here the sample spans some 67,000 clones, about 87% being singletons. Germline V gene data show CDR1 as MNHEY and CDR2 as SVGEGT. Trimming took off 6 bases at V and 5 bases at J, with 11 bases between the two ends. The CDR3 extends over 13 amino acids. This sequence was found in a man aged 50 to 59 with active COVID-19. J is TRBJ2-1 and V is TRBV6-2 or TRBV6-3, with a tentative D call TRBD2 (5 bases). Specimen: peripheral blood. As DNA, the CDR3 is TGTGCCAGCAGCCCTACGGGGAACAATGAGCAGTTCTTC. Protein sequence: CASSPTGNNEQFF.